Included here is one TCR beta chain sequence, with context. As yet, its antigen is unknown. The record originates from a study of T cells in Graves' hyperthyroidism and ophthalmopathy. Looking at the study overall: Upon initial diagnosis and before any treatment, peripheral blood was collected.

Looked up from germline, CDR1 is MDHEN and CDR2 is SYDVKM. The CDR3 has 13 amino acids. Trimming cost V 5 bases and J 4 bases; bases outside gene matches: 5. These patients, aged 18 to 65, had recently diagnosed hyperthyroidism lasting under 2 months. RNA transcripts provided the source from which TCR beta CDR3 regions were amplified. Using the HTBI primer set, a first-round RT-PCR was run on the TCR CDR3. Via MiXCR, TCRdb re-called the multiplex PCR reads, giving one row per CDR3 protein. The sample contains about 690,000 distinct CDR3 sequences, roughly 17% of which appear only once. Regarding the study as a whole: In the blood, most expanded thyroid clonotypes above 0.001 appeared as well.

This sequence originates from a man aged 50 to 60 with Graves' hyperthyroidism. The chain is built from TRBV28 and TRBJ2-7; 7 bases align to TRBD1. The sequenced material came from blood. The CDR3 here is CASSPQGQYEQYF. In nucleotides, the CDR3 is TGTGCCAGCAGTCCACAGGGGCAGTACGAGCAGTACTTC. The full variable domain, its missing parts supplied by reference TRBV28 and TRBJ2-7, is DVKVTQSSRYLVKRTGEKVFLECVQDMDHENMFWYRQDPGLGLRLIYFSYDVKMKEKGDIPEGYSVSREKKERFSLILESASTNQTSMYLCASSPQGQYEQYFGPGTRLTVT.